The clone carrying this TCR beta chain was observed at least ten times. CDR3 length: 14 residues. V gave up 0 bases and J gave up 7 bases; unmatched junction bases: 3. CDR1 and CDR2 (germline): DFQATT, SNEGSKA (reference sequence). This sample was taken from a study of read filtering for tumor transcriptome and immune sequencing. Study details: IR-seq gave about 3.5 to 10.27 million TCR reads per sample; RNA-seq gave roughly 80 to 1,400.

The library was built from roughly 400 ng RNA with molecular barcoded adaptors for alpha/delta and beta/gamma chains. TCRdb redid the calling of the reads with MiXCR, one entry per CDR3 protein. This table has around 140,000 distinct CDR3 sequences, roughly 13% appearing once. The sequenced sample was a population of CD138-negative cells sorted from bone marrow. The origin of this receptor is a donor older than 35 with multiple myeloma. The V gene is TRBV20-1, the J gene TRBJ2-1; 10 bases are a match to TRBD2. CDR3 sequence (DNA): TGCAGTGCTAGAGATCTACTAGCGGGAAATGAGCAGTTCTTC. Amino acid sequence: CSARDLLAGNEQFF.